Below are 9 T cell receptor beta chains sequenced from a single sample in a study of patients and donors after allogeneic stem cell transplantation. MiXCR, run by TCRdb on the RT-PCR reads, gives a single entry per CDR3 protein. The sample consists of roughly 880,000 distinct CDR3 sequences, 18% of them appearing once. The material sequenced was blood, either unsorted or a sorted T cell fraction (not recorded which). The receptors shown here come from a human donor who was either an allogeneic HSCT recipient or a stem cell or donor lymphocyte infusion donor (not recorded which). It is not recorded whose cells these are; they may come from a transplant donor.

This clonotype came up a few times. The V gene is TRBV20-1, the J gene TRBJ2-5; 7 nucleotides align to TRBD1. The germline V gene has CDR1 DFQATT and CDR2 SNEGSKA (reference sequence). The V and J ends lost 3 bases and 5 bases, in that order; junction bases with no gene match: 9. The CDR3 totals 14 residues. As DNA, the CDR3 is TGCAGTGCTAGTCCGACAGGGCAGGCCGAGACCCAGTACTTC. Residues: CSASPTGQAETQYF.

This clonotype was counted a few times. V and J are TRBV18 and TRBJ1-5, with a tentative D call TRBD1 (5 bases). CDR1 is KGHSH, CDR2 LQKENI, per germline. The CDR3 spans 13 residues. The germline V and J ends were trimmed by 5 bases and 6 bases, with 11 bases remaining between them. The CDR3 loop reads CASSVQGIQPQHF. DNA for the CDR3: TGTGCCAGCTCAGTGCAGGGTATTCAGCCCCAGCATTTT.

The chain uses TRBV5-5 and TRBJ2-2; the match to TRBD1 covers 12 bases. J lost 5 bases, V lost 5 bases, and 7 bases had no gene match. Germline V gene data show CDR1 as SGHKS and CDR2 as YYEKEE (reference sequence). The CDR3 spans 16 residues. CDR3: CASRNPGQGATGELFF. DNA for the CDR3: TGTGCCAGCAGAAACCCGGGACAGGGGGCGACCGGGGAGCTGTTTTTT.

V and J are TRBV6-5 and TRBJ1-2; tentatively, D is TRBD1 (5 bases). The CDR3 has 10 residues. Trimming pared 10 bases from V and 9 bases from J, leaving 12 bases between. Germline V gene data show CDR1 as MNHEY and CDR2 as SVGAGI. CDR3 bases: TGTGCCACCCGGGACGCCCGCTACACCTTC. Its translation: CATRDARYTF.

This clonotype was detected only a few times. The chain joins TRBV20-1 to TRBJ2-5, with TRBD2 as a possible D gene (6 bases). CDR1 and CDR2 from the germline V gene are DFQATT and SNEGSKA (reference sequence). The CDR3 sequence is 17 residues long. V lost 0 bases and J 4 bases, leaving 21 bases between the germline ends. The CDR3, as DNA: TGCAGTGCTAGAGATGTCTGGGGGGTCAGGGTGGCAGAGACCCAGTACTTC. Translated: CSARDVWGVRVAETQYF.

Ten or more counts support this clonotype. The rearrangement links TRBV12-3 or TRBV12-4 to TRBJ2-7; 9 bases match TRBD2. J gave up 1 base and V 7 bases, and 5 bases lay outside the gene matches. The CDR3 totals 14 residues. This chain's CDR3 is CASTSTSGSYEQYF. CDR3 DNA sequence: TGTGCCAGCACTTCAACTAGCGGGTCCTACGAGCAGTACTTC.

This clonotype has more than one count but fewer than ten. The gene calls are TRBV20-1 and TRBJ1-2; perhaps TRBD1 as D (5 bases). CDR3 length: 14 residues. V dropped 3 bases and J dropped 1 base, with 12 bases sitting between them. Per germline, CDR1 DFQATT and CDR2 SNEGSKA (reference sequence). This CDR3 reads CSAREPRDNYGYTF. The CDR3 DNA follows: TGCAGTGCTAGGGAACCCAGGGATAACTATGGCTACACCTTC.

This clonotype was counted a few times. The J gene is TRBJ2-1, the V gene TRBV20-1, with D tentatively TRBD1 or TRBD2 (5 bases each). CDR1 and CDR2 from the germline V gene are DFQATT and SNEGSKA (reference sequence). Trimming stripped 0 bases from V and 8 bases from J, with 20 bases between. This CDR3 is 16 amino acids long. The CDR3 nucleotides are TGCAGTGCTAGAGATTCAACGGGGCGACATAGGGATGAGCAGTTCTTC. Translated, it gives CSARDSTGRHRDEQFF.

The gene calls are TRBV20-1 and TRBJ2-1; D uncertain. Trimming shortened V by 0 bases and J by 8 bases, and 14 bases separated the two germline ends. Germline CDR1 DFQATT, CDR2 SNEGSKA (reference sequence). The CDR3 extends over 14 amino acids. This CDR3 is CSAREGTLGDEQFF. As DNA, the CDR3 is TGCAGTGCTAGAGAGGGTACCCTGGGCGATGAGCAGTTCTTC.